Listed below are T cell receptor beta chains from one sample, sequenced in a study of CD8 T cells in Susac syndrome. Each CDR3 protein is one row after TCRdb ran MiXCR on the immunoSEQ multiplex PCR reads. The data hold 55,000 to 85,000 distinct CDR3 sequences, with approximately 96% observed a single time. Sequences were obtained from CD4+ T cells from PBMCs. These receptors were obtained from a human donor with multiple sclerosis. Both conserved end residues are part of each CDR3. D genes are given only for firm matches. Some rows have no size entry. The others give once, few or many, or a class for an expanded clone.

CDR3 DNA	CDR3 protein	J gene	V gene	D gene	clone size
TGTGCCAGCAGTGGGGGGATGCATACGCAGTATTTT	CASSGGMHTQYF	TRBJ2-3	TRBV25-1	.	.
TGTGCCAGCAGTACGGGACTAGCGGCCTCGAACACCGGGGAGCTGTTTTTT	CASSTGLAASNTGELFF	TRBJ2-2	TRBV12-3/TRBV12-4	TRBD2	.
TGCGCCAGCAGCCAAGATGTGAAGGGGGGAGGCTACACCTTC	CASSQDVKGGGYTF	TRBJ1-2	TRBV4-3	.	.
TGTGCCAGCAGTTTAGGCCCCCCCCGCGCGGGGGGGCCCCAAGAGACCCAGTACTTC	CASSLGPPRAGGPQETQYF	TRBJ2-5	TRBV27	TRBD2	.
TGTGCCAGCAGCTCCCGACTAGCGGGGGGACCGTACCAAGAGACCCAGTACTTC	CASSSRLAGGPYQETQYF	TRBJ2-5	TRBV7-9	TRBD2	.
TGCAGCGTTCCGGGGACTGGGAGGCACGAGCAGTACTTC	CSVPGTGRHEQYF	TRBJ2-7	TRBV29-1	.	once
TGTGCCAGCCGTCGGGGGAAGTTTGGCAATCAGCCCCAGCATTTT	CASRRGKFGNQPQHF	TRBJ1-5	TRBV6-5	.	.
TGCAGCGTTCAAGAACAGGGTCCAGAAGCTTTCTTT	CSVQEQGPEAFF	TRBJ1-1	TRBV29-1	.	.
TGCGCCAGCAGCCAAGAAATGGGGGGGAATCAGCCCCAGCATTTT	CASSQEMGGNQPQHF	TRBJ1-5	TRBV4-1	.	.
TGCAGTGCTAGAGGGGGTGTGGGGAGAGAGACCCAGTACTTC	CSARGGVGRETQYF	TRBJ2-5	TRBV20-1	.	.
TGCGCCAGCAGCGAACCGGGGCGGGAGGAAAAACTGTTTTTT	CASSEPGREEKLFF	TRBJ1-4	TRBV5-1	.	.
TGTGCCAGCTCTTGGACTAGAGGCGAGCAGTACTTC	CASSWTRGEQYF	TRBJ2-7	TRBV18	TRBD2	.
TGTGCCAGCAGTTTTCAGGGATTGGGCAATCAGCCCCAGCATTTT	CASSFQGLGNQPQHF	TRBJ1-5	TRBV28	.	.
TGTGCCAGCAGCGTAGGTCGCAGGACCGGAACTGGAAACACCATATATTTT	CASSVGRRTGTGNTIYF	TRBJ1-3	TRBV9	.	.
TGTGCCAGCAGTTATTCAGGCACGTGGGGCCAGCCCCAGCATTTT	CASSYSGTWGQPQHF	TRBJ1-5	TRBV6-2/TRBV6-3	.	.
TGTGCCATCAGCGACCTATCGAGCTCCTACAATGAGCAGTTCTTC	CAISDLSSSYNEQFF	TRBJ2-1	TRBV10-3	.	.
TGTGCCAGCAGCTTAGAGCCAGGGCGCGGAGAGACCCAGTACTTC	CASSLEPGRGETQYF	TRBJ2-5	TRBV7-2	.	.
TGCAGTGCTAAGCGGGGGGGCCGTGAGACCCAGTACTTC	CSAKRGGRETQYF	TRBJ2-5	TRBV20-1	TRBD2	.
TGTGCCAGTAGTATCTTGACTAGATCCTACAATGAGCAGTTCTTC	CASSILTRSYNEQFF	TRBJ2-1	TRBV19	.	once
TGTGCCAGCAGCCAAGCCAGGGTCACTGAAGCTTTCTTT	CASSQARVTEAFF	TRBJ1-1	TRBV4-2	.	.
TGCAGCGCTTCAGGAAACGATGGCTACACCTTC	CSASGNDGYTF	TRBJ1-2	TRBV29-1	.	.